The next 28 T cell receptor beta chains were all read from a single sample in a study of beta chain features in type 1 diabetes. cDNA synthesis used the whole RNA isolate, giving expressed TCRB sequences. Only in-frame clones appear in the TCRdb table, and some are missing; sequencing was by immunoSEQ multiplex PCR. The table records over 650,000 clones, roughly 13% of them present only once. These receptors' targets are unknown. Study conclusions and caveats: A moderate, significant TCRB CDR3 shortening appeared in type 1 diabetes across four CD4+ subsets.

The sequenced sample was naive CD4+ T cells from blood. The receptor source for this set is a man aged 18 to 30 with type 1 diabetes.

This chain's CDR3 is CASSGIADGTQYF. In DNA form, the CDR3 reads TGTGCCAGCAGTGGAATAGCTGATGGGACCCAGTACTTC. This rearrangement joins TRBV7-9 to TRBJ2-5; D remains ambiguous. CDR3 size: 13 residues. Germline values: CDR1 SEHNR, CDR2 FQNEAQ (reference sequence). V was trimmed by 6 bases and J by 7 bases, leaving 15 bases between them.

The CDR3: CASSQLAGDYEQYF. The CDR3, as DNA: TGTGCCAGCAGCCAACTAGCGGGAGACTACGAGCAGTACTTC. The chain is built from TRBV6-5 and TRBJ2-7; 11 bases fit TRBD2. Germline V lookup: CDR1 MNHEY, CDR2 SVGAGI. The CDR3 totals 14 residues. The junction had 4 bases not matched to a gene; V was cut back by 6 bases and J by 3 bases.

This clone has more than one count but fewer than ten. The rearrangement uses TRBV9 and TRBJ1-6; TRBD1 is a possible D gene (6 bases). The CDR3 is made up of 17 amino acids. Between the trimmed V and J ends, which lost 1 base and 7 bases, there was a span of 18 bases. In germline, CDR1 is SGDLS, CDR2 YYNGEE. The CDR3: CASSVTQGPQGNSPLHF. The DNA for the CDR3 is TGTGCCAGCAGCGTAACCCAGGGGCCCCAGGGAAATTCACCCCTCCACTTT.

This clone has a handful of counts. CDR3 loop: CASSLGPGREETQYF. The CDR3 DNA reads as TGTGCCAGCAGCCTAGGGCCAGGGAGGGAAGAGACCCAGTACTTC. The rearrangement joins TRBV7-2 to TRBJ2-5, with 7 bases identical to TRBD2. CDR1 and CDR2 (germline): SGHTA, FQGNSA. This CDR3 spans 15 amino acids. With V trimmed by 5 bases and J by 3 bases, 9 bases remained unmatched.

J is TRBJ1-6 and V is TRBV18, with D possibly matching TRBD1 (5 bases). Trimming stripped 3 bases from V and 7 bases from J, with 10 bases between. Germline CDR1 KGHSH, CDR2 LQKENI. The CDR3 is 14 residues long. In DNA form, the CDR3 reads TGTGCCAGCTCACCGTCAGGGATGAATTCACCCCTCCACTTT. Its protein product is CASSPSGMNSPLHF.

This clone has just a few counts. The chain carries TRBV11-3 and TRBJ1-5; possibly TRBD1 for D (6 bases). This CDR3 is built from 15 residues. V shed 4 bases and J shed 6 bases, with 16 bases lying between them. Looked up from germline, CDR1 is SGHNT and CDR2 is YENEEA. The DNA of the CDR3 is TGTGCCAGCAGCTACTCAGGGGTCACGGGTCAGCCCCAGCATTTT. This encodes CASSYSGVTGQPQHF. Drawing the rest from reference TRBV11-3 and TRBJ1-5, the complete variable domain is EAGVVQSPRYKIIEKKQPVAFWCNPISGHNTLYWYLQNLGQGPELLIRYENEEAVDDSQLPKDRFSAERLKGVDSTLKIQPAELGDSAVYLCASSYSGVTGQPQHFGDGTRLSIL.

This clone showed up just a few times. This chain uses TRBV19 with TRBJ2-6; D unresolved. Germline V gene sequence: CDR1 LNHDA, CDR2 SQIVND (reference sequence). The CDR3 has 16 residues. V lost 6 bases and J 0 bases, leaving 12 bases between the germline ends. The CDR3 region is CASSPPRASGANVLTF. DNA of the CDR3: TGTGCCAGTAGCCCCCCAAGGGCCTCTGGGGCCAACGTCCTGACTTTC.

The V call is TRBV19, the J call TRBJ2-3; TRBD1 is a possible D gene (6 bases). The germline V gene has CDR1 LNHDA and CDR2 SQIVND (reference sequence). The length of the CDR3 is 14 residues. With 7 bases removed from V and 0 bases from J, the gap between germline ends came to 11 bases. CDR3 sequence reads: CASTPTGSTDTQYF. The CDR3 nucleotides are TGTGCCAGTACCCCGACAGGAAGCACAGATACGCAGTATTTT. The whole variable domain, filled in from reference TRBV19 and TRBJ2-3, reads DGGITQSPKYLFRKEGQNVTLSCEQNLNHDAMYWYRQDPGQGLRLIYYSQIVNDFQKGDIAEGYSVSREKKESFPLTVTSAQKNPTAFYLCASTPTGSTDTQYFGPGTRLTVL.

There are a few counts of this clone. The rearrangement joins TRBV30 to TRBJ1-6, with D perhaps matching TRBD1 (5 bases). This CDR3 spans 13 amino acids. V was shortened by 1 base and J by 10 bases, with 11 bases between the two germline ends. Germline CDR1 GTSNPN, CDR2 SVGIG (reference sequence). CDR3 sequence (DNA): TGTGCCTGGAGTGCCAGGGATCGCTCACCCCTCCACTTT. This translates into CAWSARDRSPLHF.

V usage is TRBV4-3 and J usage is TRBJ2-1; 8 bases line up with TRBD2. V lost 4 bases, J lost 0 bases, and 11 bases stayed unmatched. The germline V gene encodes CDR1 LGHNA and CDR2 YSLEER. This CDR3 is built from 18 residues. CDR3 in DNA: TGCGCCAGCAGCCTCGGGGCATCTGGGACTAGCTCCTACAATGAGCAGTTCTTC. This codes for CASSLGASGTSSYNEQFF.

This clone was seen more than once but under ten times. The CDR3 protein is CASSEAIAGKNIQYF. For the CDR3, the DNA is TGTGCCAGCAGTGAAGCGATAGCGGGGAAAAACATTCAGTACTTC. The chain has TRBV6-1 and TRBJ2-4; 8 nucleotides align to TRBD2. The length of the CDR3 is 15 residues. J was trimmed by 4 bases and V by 0 bases; bases with no gene match: 2. The germline CDR1 and CDR2 sequences are MNHNS and SASEGT.

The V and J genes are TRBV7-9 and TRBJ2-3; D uncertain. The CDR3 covers 12 residues. Germline loops: CDR1 SEHNR, CDR2 FQNEAQ (reference sequence). V lost 4 bases to trimming and J lost 4 bases, with 6 bases between them. CDR3 in DNA: TGTGCCAGCAGCTCGCTGGCAGATACGCAGTATTTT. Translated: CASSSLADTQYF. The full variable domain, rest sourced from reference TRBV7-9 and TRBJ2-3, is DTGVSQNPRHKITKRGQNVTFRCDPISEHNRLYWYRQTLGQGPEFLTYFQNEAQLEKSRLLSDRFSAERPKGSFSTLEIQRTEQGDSAMYLCASSSLADTQYFGPGTRLTVL.

A few counts support this clone. The rearrangement uses TRBV7-2 and TRBJ2-6; no clear D gene. CDR1 and CDR2 (germline): SGHTA, FQGNSA. The CDR3 is 12 amino acids. Trimming shortened V by 8 bases and J by 0 bases, and 2 bases separated the two germline ends. The DNA for the CDR3 is TGTGCCAGCCACTCTGGGGCCAACGTCCTGACTTTC. Its translation is CASHSGANVLTF.

The CDR3 bases are TGTGCCAGCAGCTTGTCCCAGGGGTACAATGAGCAGTTCTTC. It is translated as CASSLSQGYNEQFF. This rearrangement joins TRBV5-4 to TRBJ2-1, with D possibly TRBD1 on 6 matching bases. Germline V gene sequence: CDR1 SGHNT, CDR2 YYREEE (reference sequence). The V end was cut by 1 base, the J end by 4 bases, with 9 bases between. The CDR3 is 14 amino acids. The whole variable domain, filled in from reference TRBV5-4 and TRBJ2-1, reads ETGVTQSPTHLIKTRGQQVTLRCSSQSGHNTVSWYQQALGQGPQFIFQYYREEENGRGNFPPRFSGLQFPNYSSELNVNALELDDSALYLCASSLSQGYNEQFFGPGTRLTVL.

As concerns this clone: The sample carries other DNA sequences with the same CDR3. The genes are TRBV7-2 and TRBJ2-1; tentatively, D is TRBD1 or TRBD2 (5 bases each). Germline-derived CDR1 and CDR2 are SGHTA and FQGNSA. CDR3 length equals 13 residues. Trimming stripped 5 bases from V and 7 bases from J, with 12 bases between. CDR3 nucleotide sequence: TGTGCCAGCAGCCCCGGGACGGGTAATGAGCAGTTCTTC. This sequence encodes CASSPGTGNEQFF.

The chain's CDR3 is CASSAPLYQGGETQYF. The CDR3, as DNA: TGTGCCAGCAGCGCTCCTTTGTATCAGGGAGGGGAGACCCAGTACTTC. The rearrangement links TRBV10-3 to TRBJ2-5; 7 bases agree with TRBD2. The junction had 19 bases not matched to a gene; V was cut back by 10 bases and J by 5 bases. CDR3 size: 16 residues. Germline CDR1 is ENHRY and CDR2 is SYGVKD.

In this sample, this clone turned up a few times. This rearrangement joins TRBV18 to TRBJ1-2; D not resolved. With 3 bases removed from V and 2 bases from J, the gap between germline ends came to 10 bases. CDR1 KGHSH and CDR2 LQKENI come from the germline V gene. The CDR3 has 14 amino acids. CDR3 sequence: CASSPTVGNYGYTF. CDR3 nucleotide sequence: TGTGCCAGCTCACCCACTGTAGGGAACTATGGCTACACCTTC.

In its sample, this clone was seen a few times. The chain has TRBV30 and TRBJ1-4; 7 bases line up with TRBD1. The trim removed 2 bases at V and 8 bases at J, leaving 8 bases unmatched. CDR1 and CDR2 from the germline V gene are GTSNPN and SVGIG (reference sequence). This CDR3 spans 14 amino acids. The CDR3: CAWSRQGIGEKLFF. The CDR3 DNA follows: TGTGCCTGGAGTCGACAGGGAATAGGAGAAAAACTGTTTTTT.

The V gene is TRBV5-4, the J gene TRBJ2-3; TRBD2 matches 8 bases. Germline CDR1 reads SGHNT; CDR2 reads YYREEE (reference sequence). This CDR3 is built from 16 residues. The V segment lost 0 bases and the J segment 5 bases; nucleotides outside the gene matches: 8. The CDR3 region is CASSLGTAGGRDTQYF. In nucleotides, the CDR3 is TGTGCCAGCAGCTTGGGGACGGCGGGAGGCAGAGATACGCAGTATTTT.

This clone has a handful of counts. The chain employs TRBV9 and TRBJ2-5; D is ambiguous. The germline V and J ends were trimmed by 0 bases and 4 bases, with 22 bases remaining between them. Germline CDR1 reads SGDLS; CDR2 reads YYNGEE. The CDR3 sequence is 18 residues long. The CDR3 DNA follows: TGTGCCAGCAGCGTAGGTCCCTCGGATAGGTTCCTAGGAGAGACCCAGTACTTC. Its protein is CASSVGPSDRFLGETQYF.

This clone occurred a few times. In nucleotides, the CDR3 is TGTGCCAGCTCGACCCAGGATTCTGGAAACACCATATATTTT. It specifies CASSTQDSGNTIYF. The chain joins TRBV19 to TRBJ1-3; D not resolved. Germline lookup yields CDR1 LNHDA and CDR2 SQIVND (reference sequence). The CDR3 sequence is 14 residues long. The germline V and J ends were trimmed by 9 bases and 1 base, with 13 bases remaining between them.

The chain recombines TRBV9 with TRBJ2-2, with a weak D call TRBD1 (5 bases). V was pared by 6 bases and J by 1 base, with 10 bases between. The CDR3 is 14 residues long. Germline V gene data show CDR1 as SGDLS and CDR2 as YYNGEE. In DNA form, the CDR3 reads TGTGCCAGCAAGCGACAGCTGAACACCGGGGAGCTGTTTTTT. This sequence encodes CASKRQLNTGELFF. Variable domain in full (rest from reference TRBV9 and TRBJ2-2): DSGVTQTPKHLITATGQRVTLRCSPRSGDLSVYWYQQSLDQGLQFLIQYYNGEERAKGNILERFSAQQFPDLHSELNLSSLELGDSALYFCASKRQLNTGELFFGEGSRLTVL.

This clone has a handful of counts. The chain carries TRBV27 and TRBJ1-2; 7 bases map to TRBD1. Germline lookup yields CDR1 MNHEY and CDR2 SMNVEV (reference sequence). Germline trimming cut 5 bases from V and 1 base from J; bases unmatched to any gene: 7. This CDR3 spans 15 amino acids. CDR3 sequence (DNA): TGTGCCAGCAGTCCCTTCAGGGGGAGTAACTATGGCTACACCTTC. It encodes CASSPFRGSNYGYTF.

This clone was observed a handful of times. This chain links TRBV28 with TRBJ2-7; 10 positions agree with TRBD2. The CDR3 runs to 14 residues. Unmatched junction bases numbered 5, after V lost 5 bases and J lost 4 bases. CDR1 and CDR2 from the germline V gene are MDHEN and SYDVKM. CDR3 sequence (DNA): TGTGCCAGCAGTGTACTAGCGGGGCCATACGAGCAGTACTTC. Amino acid sequence: CASSVLAGPYEQYF.

In this sample, this clone turned up a few times. Other DNA variants within this sample encode the same CDR3. The genes are TRBV28 and TRBJ2-3, with D possibly being TRBD2 (5 bases). The germline gives CDR1 MDHEN, CDR2 SYDVKM. The V gene lost 2 bases and the J gene lost 3 bases, with 9 bases spanning the gap. This CDR3 has 14 amino acids. This chain's CDR3 is CASSLGGGTDTQYF. The CDR3 DNA reads TGTGCCAGCAGTTTAGGTGGCGGGACAGATACGCAGTATTTT.

This clone has just one count. V and J are TRBV18 and TRBJ1-5; 7 bases fit TRBD1. V shed 5 bases and J 6 bases; nucleotides not matched to a gene: 7. Germline V gene sequence: CDR1 KGHSH, CDR2 LQKENI. There are 14 residues in the CDR3. The CDR3 reads CASSTGTVGQPQHF. In DNA form, the CDR3 reads TGTGCCAGCTCAACCGGGACAGTGGGTCAGCCCCAGCATTTT.

V is TRBV29-1 and J is TRBJ2-4; D gene ambiguous. From germline, CDR1 is SQVTM and CDR2 ANQGSEA. The CDR3 runs to 14 residues. V was clipped by 5 bases and J by 5 bases, with 16 bases between them. CDR3 in DNA: TGCAGCGTTCGACCTCTTCTGGCCCAAAACATTCAGTACTTC. This codes for CSVRPLLAQNIQYF.

The chain recombines TRBV5-1 with TRBJ2-1; no clear D. This CDR3 is 11 amino acids long. Germline CDR1 is SGHRS and CDR2 is YFSETQ. Trimming cost V 4 bases and J 10 bases, with 9 bases left between them. The DNA of the CDR3 is TGCGCCAGCAGCCGGTCCGTCGAGCAGTTCTTC. Translated, it gives CASSRSVEQFF.